Shown below are 4 T cell receptor beta chains from a single sample sequenced in a study of response to subunit inactivated influenza vaccine. TCRdb passed the RT-PCR reads through MiXCR, listing each CDR3 protein once. The sample comprises around 580,000 distinct CDR3 sequences, 14% of which are singletons, and around 10% rests with the top ten. The specimen comprised PBMCs from blood, sampled less than 13 days after vaccination. These receptor sequences come from a man in his fifties who received an inactivated influenza vaccine.

V usage is TRBV15 and J usage is TRBJ2-3; D possibly corresponds to TRBD1 (7 bases). The CDR3 sequence is 14 residues long. Germline lookup yields CDR1 LNHNV and CDR2 YYDKDF (reference sequence). Trimming shortened V by 3 bases and J by 6 bases, and 13 bases separated the two germline ends. For the CDR3, the DNA is TGTGCCACCAGCAGGGAGCAGGGGGGCGATACGCAGTATTTT. This gives the protein CATSREQGGDTQYF.

At least ten counts were recorded for this clonotype. This chain connects TRBV3-1 to TRBJ1-1, with unresolved D. The germline V and J ends were trimmed by 1 base and 1 base, with 7 bases remaining between them. Per the germline V gene, CDR1 is LGHDT and CDR2 is YNNKEL (reference sequence). This CDR3 spans 14 amino acids. CDR3 sequence (DNA): TGTGCCAGCAGCCAAGTTCGAGGGAACACTGAAGCTTTCTTT. It codes for CASSQVRGNTEAFF.

This clonotype has a handful of counts. The J gene is TRBJ1-6, the V gene TRBV4-3; D gene uncertain. The V end lost 0 bases, the J end lost 7 bases, and 10 bases lay between the germline ends. Germline CDR1 is LGHNA and CDR2 is YSLEER. This CDR3 has 15 residues. CDR3 sequence: CASSQDRTVNSPLHF. CDR3 bases: TGCGCCAGCAGCCAAGATAGGACGGTGAATTCACCCCTCCACTTT.

The table lists this clonotype with many counts. The CDR3 DNA follows: TGCAGTGCTAGAGACGTTTACAGGGATAACTATGGCTACACCTTC. This translates into CSARDVYRDNYGYTF. The V gene is TRBV20-1, the J gene TRBJ1-2, with D perhaps matching TRBD1 (6 bases). Per the germline V gene, CDR1 is DFQATT and CDR2 is SNEGSKA (reference sequence). V was trimmed by 0 bases and J by 1 base, leaving 12 bases between them. This CDR3 has 15 amino acids.